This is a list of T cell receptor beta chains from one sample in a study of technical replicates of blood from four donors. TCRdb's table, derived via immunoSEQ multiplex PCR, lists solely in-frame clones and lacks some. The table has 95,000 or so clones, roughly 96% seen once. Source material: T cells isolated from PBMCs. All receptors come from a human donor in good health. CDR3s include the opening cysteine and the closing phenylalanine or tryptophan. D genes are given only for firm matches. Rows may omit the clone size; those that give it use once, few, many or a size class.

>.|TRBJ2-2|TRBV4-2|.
CASSQDRGSLGELFF
TGTGCCAGCAGCCAAGATAGGGGGAGCTTAGGGGAGCTGTTTTTT
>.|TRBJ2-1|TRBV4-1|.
CASSYYPGYNEQFF
TGCGCCAGCAGCTATTATCCGGGGTACAATGAGCAGTTCTTC
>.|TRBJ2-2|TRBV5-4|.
CASSLGYERTAGELFF
TGTGCCAGCAGCTTGGGGTACGAGCGGACAGCCGGGGAGCTGTTTTTT
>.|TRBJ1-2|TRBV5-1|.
CASGSRTDRYGYTF
TGCGCCAGCGGCTCTCGGACGGACAGATATGGCTACACCTTC
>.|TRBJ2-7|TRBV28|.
CASSPRLTGMEQYF
TGTGCCAGCAGTCCTCGCTTAACGGGAATGGAGCAGTACTTC
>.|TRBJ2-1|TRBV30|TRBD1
CAWSVDRGLYNEQFF
TGTGCCTGGAGTGTCGACAGGGGTCTATACAATGAGCAGTTCTTC
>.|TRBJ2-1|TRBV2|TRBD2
CASSEIIAGQQFF
TGTGCCAGCAGTGAGATAATAGCGGGACAGCAGTTCTTC
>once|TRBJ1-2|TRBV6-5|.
CATASSNYGYTF
TGTGCCACTGCGTCATCAAACTATGGCTACACCTTC
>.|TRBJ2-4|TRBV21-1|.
CASSKLAWRGLAKNIQYF
TGTGCCAGCAGCAAATTAGCGTGGCGCGGACTAGCCAAAAACATTCAGTACTTC
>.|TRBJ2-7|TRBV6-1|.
CASSKGTRVYEQYF
TGTGCCAGCAGCAAGGGGACAAGGGTCTACGAGCAGTACTTC
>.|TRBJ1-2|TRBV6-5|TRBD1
CASTRGLSNYGYTF
TGTGCCAGCACCAGGGGGTTGTCAAACTATGGCTACACCTTC
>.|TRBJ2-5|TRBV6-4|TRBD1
CASSDRQGLTQYF
TGTGCCAGCAGTGACAGACAGGGTTTGACCCAGTACTTC
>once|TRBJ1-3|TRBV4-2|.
CASSQDDRGNTIYF
TGTGCCAGCAGCCAAGATGACAGGGGAAACACCATATATTTT
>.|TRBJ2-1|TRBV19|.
CASTESGVARSEQFF
TGTGCCAGTACCGAATCGGGAGTAGCTCGGAGCGAGCAGTTCTTC
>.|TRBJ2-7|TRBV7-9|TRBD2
CASSLNSGSVKNEQYF
TGTGCCAGCAGCTTAAATAGCGGGAGTGTGAAGAACGAGCAGTACTTC
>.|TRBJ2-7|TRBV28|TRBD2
CASSLLVRTSVAGSYEQYF
TGTGCCAGCAGTTTATTGGTCCGGACTAGCGTAGCCGGGTCGTACGAGCAGTACTTC
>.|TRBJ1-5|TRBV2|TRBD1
CASDKQGGQPQHF
TGTGCCAGCGATAAACAGGGGGGGCAGCCCCAGCATTTT
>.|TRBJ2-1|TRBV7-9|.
CASSPISSYNEQFF
TGTGCCAGCAGCCCAATTAGCTCCTACAATGAGCAGTTCTTC
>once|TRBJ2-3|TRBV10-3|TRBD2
CAISYSGSLLTDTQYF
TGTGCCATCAGTTATAGCGGGAGCCTTCTCACAGATACGCAGTATTTT
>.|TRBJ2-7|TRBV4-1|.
CASSPGLAYEQYF
TGCGCCAGCAGCCCGGGACTGGCCTACGAGCAGTACTTC
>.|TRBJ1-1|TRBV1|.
CTSSQGRGRNTEAFF
TGCACCAGCAGCCAAGGTCGAGGTCGGAACACTGAAGCTTTCTTT
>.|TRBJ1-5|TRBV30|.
CAWNISARNQPQHF
TGTGCCTGGAATATTTCTGCTAGAAATCAGCCCCAGCATTTT
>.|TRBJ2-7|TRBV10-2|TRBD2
CASSSGRFSYEQYF
TGCGCCAGCAGTAGCGGGAGATTCTCCTACGAGCAGTACTTC
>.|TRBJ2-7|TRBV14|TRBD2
CASSQVTTWLGLAGPVPAYEQYF
TGTGCCAGCAGCCAAGTTACAACCTGGCTGGGTCTAGCGGGACCTGTCCCGGCCTACGAGCAGTACTTC
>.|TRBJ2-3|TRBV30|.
CAWSRGRSWAYFTDTQYF
TGTGCCTGGAGCCGCGGGCGGAGCTGGGCTTACTTCACAGATACGCAGTATTTT
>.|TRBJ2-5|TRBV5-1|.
CASSLEKGWGETQYF
TGCGCCAGCAGCTTGGAAAAGGGGTGGGGAGAGACCCAGTACTTC
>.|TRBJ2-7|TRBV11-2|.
CASGESSYEQYF
TGTGCCAGCGGTGAATCTAGCTACGAGCAGTACTTC
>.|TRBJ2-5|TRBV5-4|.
CASSRGLSKETQYF
TGTGCCAGCAGCAGAGGACTTTCGAAAGAGACCCAGTACTTC
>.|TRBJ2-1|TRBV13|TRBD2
CASSLGLWIGTSGINEQFF
TGTGCCAGCAGCTTAGGATTGTGGATCGGGACTAGCGGGATAAATGAGCAGTTCTTC
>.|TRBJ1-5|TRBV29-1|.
CSVGHHGGDRLQHF
TGCAGCGTTGGCCACCATGGGGGAGACAGGCTCCAGCATTTT
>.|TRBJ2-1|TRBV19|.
CASSNGGVNEQFF
TGTGCCAGTAGTAATGGAGGGGTCAATGAGCAGTTCTTC
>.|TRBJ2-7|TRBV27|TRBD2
CASSLDQREYEQYF
TGTGCCAGCAGTTTGGACCAGCGGGAATACGAGCAGTACTTC
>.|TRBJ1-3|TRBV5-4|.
CASSLDPWTAGNTIYF
TGTGCCAGCAGCTTGGATCCATGGACAGCTGGAAACACCATATATTTT
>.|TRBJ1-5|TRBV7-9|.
CASSPTYSNQPQHF
TGTGCCAGCAGCCCGACATATAGCAATCAGCCCCAGCATTTT
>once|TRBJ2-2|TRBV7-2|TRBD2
CASSDTSGRHTGELFF
TGTGCCAGCAGCGACACTAGCGGGAGGCACACCGGGGAGCTGTTTTTT
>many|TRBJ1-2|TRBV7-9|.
CASSFNDRSGYTF
TGTGCCAGCAGCTTCAACGACAGGTCTGGCTACACCTTC
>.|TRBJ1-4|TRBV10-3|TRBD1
CAISEDRDNEKLFF
TGTGCCATCAGTGAGGACAGGGATAATGAAAAACTGTTTTTT
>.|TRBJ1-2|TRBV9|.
CASSDLDTYYGYTF
TGTGCCAGCAGCGACTTGGACACTTACTATGGCTACACCTTC
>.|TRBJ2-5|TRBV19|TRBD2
CASSGTSGRETQYF
TGTGCCAGTAGTGGGACTAGCGGGAGAGAGACCCAGTACTTC
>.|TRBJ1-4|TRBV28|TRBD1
CASLTGQEKLFF
TGTGCCAGCTTAACGGGACAGGAAAAACTGTTTTTT
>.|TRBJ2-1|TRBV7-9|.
CASSLIHGSTYNEQFF
TGTGCCAGCAGCTTAATTCATGGCAGTACCTACAATGAGCAGTTCTTC
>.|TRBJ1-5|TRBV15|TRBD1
CATSRDRGWNQPQHF
TGTGCCACCAGCAGGGACAGGGGTTGGAATCAGCCCCAGCATTTT
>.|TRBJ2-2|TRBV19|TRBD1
CASSRTGWSGELFF
TGTGCCAGTAGTAGGACAGGGTGGTCCGGGGAGCTGTTTTTT
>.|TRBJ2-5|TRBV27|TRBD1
CASSSGTGPFIGETQYF
TGTGCCAGCAGTTCTGGGACAGGGCCTTTTATTGGAGAGACCCAGTACTTC
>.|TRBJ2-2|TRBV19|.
CASISDITGWTGELFF
TGTGCCAGTATCTCCGATATAACAGGGTGGACCGGGGAGCTGTTTTTT
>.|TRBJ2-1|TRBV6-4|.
CASLRDFGEQFF
TGTGCCAGCTTACGGGATTTCGGTGAGCAGTTCTTC
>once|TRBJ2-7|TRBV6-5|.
CASTPGPGTYEQYF
TGTGCCAGCACCCCAGGGCCGGGTACCTACGAGCAGTACTTC